This passage covers 15 T cell receptor beta chains from one sample sequenced in a study of CD8 T cells in ankylosing spondylitis. MiXCR was run by TCRdb on the 5' RACE reads, yielding one entry per CDR3 protein. The sample has 150,000 to 200,000 distinct CDR3 sequences; 11% are singletons. Sequences were obtained from blood, either unsorted or a sorted T cell fraction (not recorded which). These receptors all stem from a male donor with ankylosing spondylitis or in good health (not recorded which).

This clonotype appeared many times. The chain employs TRBV27 and TRBJ2-3; no clear D gene. CDR3 size: 16 residues. Germline lookup yields CDR1 MNHEY and CDR2 SMNVEV (reference sequence). Trimming removed 2 bases at V and 1 base at J, with 13 bases between. CDR3 DNA sequence: TGTGCCAGCAGTTTACGGGCGCCTCGGGGCACAGATACGCAGTATTTT. This sequence encodes CASSLRAPRGTDTQYF.

This clonotype has a count of ten or more. V gene TRBV5-1 combines with J gene TRBJ2-2, with D perhaps matching TRBD1 or TRBD2 (5 bases each). Germline loops: CDR1 SGHRS, CDR2 YFSETQ. The V gene lost 1 base and the J gene lost 4 bases, with 8 bases spanning the gap. The CDR3 is 14 residues long. The CDR3 spells CASSLQGATGELFF. The CDR3 coding sequence is TGCGCCAGCAGCTTGCAGGGAGCCACCGGGGAGCTGTTTTTT.

In this sample, this clonotype turned up a few times. The chain is built from TRBV29-1 and TRBJ2-3; weak D call: TRBD2 (6 bases). Germline CDR1 is SQVTM and CDR2 is ANQGSEA. CDR3 length: 14 residues. V lost 4 bases and J lost 4, with 15 bases in between. The CDR3 here is CSVVVGGSADTQYF. Here the CDR3 DNA reads TGCAGCGTTGTAGTCGGAGGGAGTGCAGATACGCAGTATTTT.

Points on this clonotype: Germline and junction disagree at one end, which may indicate a read error. This chain uses TRBV7-2 with TRBJ2-3; no clear D gene. In germline, CDR1 is SGHTA, CDR2 FQGNSA. This CDR3 region has 14 residues. In DNA form, the CDR3 reads TGTGCCGGCAGCTTAAATCGAGACGGAGATACGCAGTATTTT. Protein product: CAGSLNRDGDTQYF.

The rearrangement uses TRBV27 and TRBJ2-5, with a tentative D call TRBD1 (6 bases). This CDR3 has 13 residues. CDR1 MNHEY and CDR2 SMNVEV come from the germline V gene (reference sequence). Trimming removed 3 bases at V and 6 bases at J, with 11 bases between. CDR3 in amino acids: CASSFDRWQTQYF. The CDR3 nucleotides are TGTGCCAGCAGTTTTGACAGGTGGCAGACCCAGTACTTC.

The chain recombines TRBV29-1 with TRBJ1-2; D is uncertain. This CDR3 region has 13 residues. The V end lost 4 bases, the J end lost 0 bases, and 9 bases lay between the germline ends. Per the germline V gene, CDR1 is SQVTM and CDR2 is ANQGSEA. The CDR3 DNA reads as TGCAGCGTTGTCCGGACCACTAACTATGGCTACACCTTC. Amino acids: CSVVRTTNYGYTF. Full variable domain (outside the CDR3, taken from reference TRBV29-1 and TRBJ1-2): SAVISQKPSRDICQRGTSLTIQCQVDSQVTMMFWYRQQPGQSLTLIATANQGSEATYESGFVIDKFPISRPNLTFSTLTVSNMSPEDSSIYLCSVVRTTNYGYTFGSGTRLTVV.

This clonotype was detected many times. The chain recombines TRBV5-6 with TRBJ2-2; 8 nucleotides align to TRBD1. This CDR3 has 14 amino acids. The V segment lost 2 bases and the J segment 5 bases; nucleotides outside the gene matches: 2. Germline V gives CDR1 SGHDT, CDR2 YYEEEE. The CDR3 DNA reads as TGTGCCAGCAGCTTCCAGGGGGCGACCGGGGAGCTGTTTTTT. This sequence encodes CASSFQGATGELFF.

The chain uses TRBV12-3 or TRBV12-4 and TRBJ2-1; 11 bases line up with TRBD2. With 8 bases clipped from V and 9 bases from J, the junction kept 9 bases outside the gene matches. This CDR3 has 14 amino acids. As DNA, the CDR3 is TGTGCCAGCCGAAAACTAGCGGGAGCCGGTGAGCAGTTCTTC. Protein product: CASRKLAGAGEQFF.

This clonotype was recorded at least ten times. This chain uses TRBV5-1 with TRBJ2-3; 8 bases are shared with TRBD2. The CDR3 is made up of 14 amino acids. The V gene's germline CDR1 is SGHRS and CDR2 YFSETQ. Trimming cost V 1 base and J 7 bases; bases outside gene matches: 5. CDR3: CASSLTGGPHTQYF. CDR3 sequence (DNA): TGCGCCAGCAGCTTGACGGGGGGGCCTCATACGCAGTATTTT. The whole variable domain, filled in from reference TRBV5-1 and TRBJ2-3, reads KAGVTQTPRYLIKTRGQQVTLSCSPISGHRSVSWYQQTPGQGLQFLFEYFSETQRNKGNFPGRFSGRQFSNSRSEMNVSTLELGDSALYLCASSLTGGPHTQYFGPGTRLTVL.

In its sample, this clonotype was seen once. A much larger clone differs by one base, so this may be a read error. The chain recombines TRBV12-3 or TRBV12-4 with TRBJ2-1; D is unresolved. This CDR3 is 13 amino acids long. Trimming removed 4 bases from V and 4 bases from J, with 8 bases in between. CDR3 sequence: CASSSTKYNEQFF. CDR3 in DNA: TGTGCCAGCAGTTCGACAAAATACAATGAGCAGTTCTTC.

The gene calls are TRBV5-5 and TRBJ2-1, with D possibly being TRBD2 (6 bases). Trimming pared 3 bases from V and 5 bases from J, leaving 21 bases between. The V gene's germline CDR1 is SGHKS and CDR2 YYEKEE (reference sequence). This CDR3 has 17 residues. As DNA, the CDR3 is TGTGCCAGCAGCTACAACTCCCGCGGGGACCCCAACAATGAGCAGTTCTTC. Protein: CASSYNSRGDPNNEQFF.

V and J are TRBV12-3 or TRBV12-4 and TRBJ1-5; TRBD1 matches 7 bases. The V segment lost 3 bases and the J segment 3 bases; nucleotides outside the gene matches: 2. The CDR3 consists of 14 residues. The chain's CDR3 is CASSFGTDNQPQHF. The CDR3 DNA is TGTGCCAGCAGTTTCGGGACAGACAATCAGCCCCAGCATTTT.

The chain joins TRBV19 to TRBJ1-1, with D possibly TRBD1 on 5 matching bases. The CDR3 loop spans 13 amino acids. V was shortened by 7 bases and J by 5 bases, with 14 bases between the two germline ends. Germline assignment: CDR1 LNHDA and CDR2 SQIVND (reference sequence). The CDR3 loop reads CASNSQGWTEAFF. The CDR3 DNA reads TGTGCCAGTAATTCCCAGGGTTGGACTGAAGCTTTCTTT.

The rearrangement joins TRBV18 to TRBJ1-1; D is ambiguous. The CDR3 has 14 residues. Germline CDR1 KGHSH, CDR2 LQKENI. V gave up 2 bases and J gave up 4 bases, with 11 bases separating them. CDR3 residues: CASSPSGVGTEAFF. CDR3 DNA: TGTGCCAGCTCACCATCCGGGGTCGGCACTGAAGCTTTCTTT.

This clonotype was seen a handful of times. The genes are TRBV11-2 and TRBJ1-3; the D is unclear. The V and J ends lost 5 bases and 0 bases respectively, with 8 bases between them. CDR1 SGHAT and CDR2 FQNNGV come from the germline V gene. CDR3 length: 14 residues. Here the CDR3 DNA reads TGTGCCAGCAGCCAGACTAACTCTGGAAACACCATATATTTT. This translates into CASSQTNSGNTIYF. Together with reference TRBV11-2 and TRBJ1-3, the CDR3 gives the full variable domain: EAGVAQSPRYKIIEKRQSVAFWCNPISGHATLYWYQQILGQGPKLLIQFQNNGVVDDSQLPKDRFSAERLKGVDSTLKIQPAKLEDSAVYLCASSQTNSGNTIYFGEGSWLTVV.